The clone carrying this T cell receptor (beta chain) was counted once. The antigen is unknown. Profiled with immunoSEQ multiplex PCR; TCRdb holds only in-frame clones, not every one. The data show around 500,000 clones, with roughly 85% seen just once and approximately 12% held by the top ten. This entry comes from a study of shared clonotypes between healthy human individuals. Study-wide points: Few donors restricted represented genetic and exposure-history diversity.

Donors were healthy HIV-negative adults without recent acute infections or vaccinations. The specimen sequenced was PBMCs. The source is a woman aged 40-49 years in good health. Some clones in this sample may be carry-over from other donors' samples.

The CDR3 region has the DNA TGCAGCGCTGGGGGCGGGGAGGGGTACGAGCAGTACTTC. It yields the protein CSAGGGEGYEQYF. This sequence joins TRBV29-1 and TRBJ2-7, with D possibly being TRBD2 (7 bases). CDR3 length: 13 amino acids. Germline CDR1 and CDR2: SQVTM and ANQGSEA. V shed 7 bases and J shed 4 bases, with 17 bases lying between them.